This T cell receptor (beta chain) emerged from a study of long-term antiretroviral therapy in people with HIV. The content of samples before DNA extraction was roughly 0.9-11 million cryopreserved PBMC. At survey level, the immunoSEQ assay was run in its v3.0 version. Profiling relied on immunoSEQ multiplex PCR, and the TCRdb table lists in-frame clones only, not all of them. Of roughly 12,000 clones in the sample, roughly 80% are singletons; the top ten hold 13%. In regard to this clone: The antigen is unknown.

Study results and caveats: Specimen acquisition occurred between the mid-2000s and the late 2010s, potentially under older ART regimens.

Germline V gene sequence: CDR1 SGHTS, CDR2 YDEGEE. The CDR3 is made up of 17 amino acids. V was pared by 3 bases and J by 0 bases, with 7 bases of the junction left unmatched. This TCR derives from a man aged 40-49 years with HIV. The starting material was unsorted PBMCs, obtained 1.2 years after starting antiretroviral therapy. The J gene is TRBJ1-5, the V gene TRBV5-8; TRBD1 aligns across 9 bases. The CDR3 DNA is TGTGCCAGCAGCTGGGGGACAGGGAAAAATAGCAATCAGCCCCAGCATTTT. Translation: CASSWGTGKNSNQPQHF. Full variable domain (rest looked up from reference TRBV5-8 and TRBJ1-5): EAGVTQSPTHLIKTRGQQATLRCSPISGHTSVYWYQQALGLGLQFLLWYDEGEERNRGNFPPRFSGRQFPNYSSELNVNALELEDSALYLCASSWGTGKNSNQPQHFGDGTRLSIL.